This section outlines one TCR beta chain sequence together with its context. The antigen is not known. The data stem from a study of cytomegalovirus exposure and HLA in healthy donors. Study-level findings and limits: A missense variant in DCLRE1C was later tied to TCR beta V- and J-gene trimming.

The CDR3 sequence is 17 residues long. From germline, CDR1 is MNHEY and CDR2 SMNVEV (reference sequence). J was trimmed by 2 bases and V by 3 bases; bases with no gene match: 12. PCR used 60 Vbeta primers and 13 Jbeta primers. Repertoires were generated with immunoSEQ multiplex PCR, while TCRdb's copy carries only in-frame clones and drops some. The sample has under 250,000 clones, roughly 72% seen once. Material: PBMCs. The chain carries TRBV27 and TRBJ2-7; 8 nucleotides match TRBD1. The source of this sequence is a man aged 25-45 years in good health and CMV-seronegative. The CDR3 here is CASSFFPQRTGTYEQYF. CDR3 nucleotide sequence: TGTGCCAGCAGTTTTTTTCCCCAAAGGACAGGGACCTACGAGCAGTACTTC.